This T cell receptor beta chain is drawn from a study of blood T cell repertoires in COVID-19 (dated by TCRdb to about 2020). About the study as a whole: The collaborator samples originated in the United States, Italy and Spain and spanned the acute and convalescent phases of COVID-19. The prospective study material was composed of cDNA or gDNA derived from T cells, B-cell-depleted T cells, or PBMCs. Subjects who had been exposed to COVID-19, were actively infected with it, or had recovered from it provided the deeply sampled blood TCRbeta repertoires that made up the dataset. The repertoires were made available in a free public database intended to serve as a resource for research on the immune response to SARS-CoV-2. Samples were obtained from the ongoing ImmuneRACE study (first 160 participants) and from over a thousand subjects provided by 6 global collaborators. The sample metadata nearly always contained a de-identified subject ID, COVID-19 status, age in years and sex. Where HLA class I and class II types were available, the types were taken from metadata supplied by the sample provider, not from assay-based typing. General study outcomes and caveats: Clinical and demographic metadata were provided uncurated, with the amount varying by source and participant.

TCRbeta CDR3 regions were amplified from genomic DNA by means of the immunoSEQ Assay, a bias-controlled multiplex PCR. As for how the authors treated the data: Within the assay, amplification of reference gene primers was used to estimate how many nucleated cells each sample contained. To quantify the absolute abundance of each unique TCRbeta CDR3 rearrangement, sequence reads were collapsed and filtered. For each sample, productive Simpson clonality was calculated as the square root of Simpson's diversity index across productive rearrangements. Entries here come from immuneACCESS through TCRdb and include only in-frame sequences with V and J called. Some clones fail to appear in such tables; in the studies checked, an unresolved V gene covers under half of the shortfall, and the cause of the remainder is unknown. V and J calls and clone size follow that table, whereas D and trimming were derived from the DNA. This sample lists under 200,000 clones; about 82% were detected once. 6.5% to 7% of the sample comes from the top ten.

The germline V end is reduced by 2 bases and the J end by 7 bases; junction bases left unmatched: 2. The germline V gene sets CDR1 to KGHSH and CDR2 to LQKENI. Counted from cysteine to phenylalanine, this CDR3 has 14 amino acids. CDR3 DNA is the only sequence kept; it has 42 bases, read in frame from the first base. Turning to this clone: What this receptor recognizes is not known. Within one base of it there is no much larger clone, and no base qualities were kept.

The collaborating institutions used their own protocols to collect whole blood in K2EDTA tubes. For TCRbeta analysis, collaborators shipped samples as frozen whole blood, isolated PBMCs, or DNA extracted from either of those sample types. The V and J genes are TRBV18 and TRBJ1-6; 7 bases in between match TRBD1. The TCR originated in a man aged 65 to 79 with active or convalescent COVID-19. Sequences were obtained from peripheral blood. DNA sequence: TGTGCCAGCTCACCAGAGGGACAGAATTCACCCCTCCACTTT. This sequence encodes CASSPEGQNSPLHF.